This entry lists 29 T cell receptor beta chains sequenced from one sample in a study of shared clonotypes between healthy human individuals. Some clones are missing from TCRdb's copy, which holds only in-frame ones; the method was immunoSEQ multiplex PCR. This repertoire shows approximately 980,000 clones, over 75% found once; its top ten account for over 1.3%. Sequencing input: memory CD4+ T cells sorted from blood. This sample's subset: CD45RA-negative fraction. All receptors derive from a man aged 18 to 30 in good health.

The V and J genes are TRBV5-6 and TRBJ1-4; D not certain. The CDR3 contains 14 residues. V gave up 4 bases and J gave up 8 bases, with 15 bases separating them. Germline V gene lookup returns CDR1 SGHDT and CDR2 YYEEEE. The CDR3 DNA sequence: TGTGCCAGCAGCATAAGCGGGAGGCCCGAAAAACTGTTTTTT. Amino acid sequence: CASSISGRPEKLFF.

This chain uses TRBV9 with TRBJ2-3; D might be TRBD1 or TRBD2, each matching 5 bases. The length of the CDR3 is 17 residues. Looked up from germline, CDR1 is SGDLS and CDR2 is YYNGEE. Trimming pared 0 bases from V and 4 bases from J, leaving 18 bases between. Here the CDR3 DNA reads TGTGCCAGCAGCGTAGTTCCAGGGACCCCGGTTCCAGATACGCAGTATTTT. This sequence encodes CASSVVPGTPVPDTQYF.

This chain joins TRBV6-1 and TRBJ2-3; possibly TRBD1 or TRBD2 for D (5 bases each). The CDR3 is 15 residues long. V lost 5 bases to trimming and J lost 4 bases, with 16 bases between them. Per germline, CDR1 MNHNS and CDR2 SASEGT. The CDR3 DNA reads TGTGCCAGCAGTAAACTATGGGACGGTGCAGATACGCAGTATTTT. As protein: CASSKLWDGADTQYF.

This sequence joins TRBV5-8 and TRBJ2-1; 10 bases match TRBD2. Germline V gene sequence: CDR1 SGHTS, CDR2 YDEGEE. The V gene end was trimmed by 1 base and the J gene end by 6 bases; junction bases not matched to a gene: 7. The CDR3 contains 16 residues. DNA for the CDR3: TGTGCCAGCAGCTTGTCTAGCGGGAGAATCGCCAATGAGCAGTTCTTC. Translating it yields CASSLSSGRIANEQFF.

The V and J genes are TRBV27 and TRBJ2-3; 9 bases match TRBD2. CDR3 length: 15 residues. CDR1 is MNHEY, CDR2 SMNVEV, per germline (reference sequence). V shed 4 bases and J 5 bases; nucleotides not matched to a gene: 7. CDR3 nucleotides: TGTGCCAGCAGTTACCAGCGGGGGGAGAGAGATACGCAGTATTTT. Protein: CASSYQRGERDTQYF.

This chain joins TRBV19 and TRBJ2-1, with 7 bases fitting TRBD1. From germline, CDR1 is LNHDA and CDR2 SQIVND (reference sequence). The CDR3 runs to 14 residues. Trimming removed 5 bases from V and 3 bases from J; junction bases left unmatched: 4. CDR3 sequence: CASSGQVSYNEQFF. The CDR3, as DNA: TGTGCCAGTAGTGGACAGGTGAGCTACAATGAGCAGTTCTTC.

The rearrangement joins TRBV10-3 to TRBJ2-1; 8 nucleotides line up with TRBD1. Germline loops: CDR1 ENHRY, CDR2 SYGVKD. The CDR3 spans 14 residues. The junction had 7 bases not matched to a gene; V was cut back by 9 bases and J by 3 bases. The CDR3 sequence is CAIKETGVYNEQFF. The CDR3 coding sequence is TGTGCCATTAAAGAGACAGGGGTCTACAATGAGCAGTTCTTC.

The CDR3 sequence is CASSPGWAGTTGELFF. The CDR3, as DNA: TGTGCCAGTAGTCCCGGGTGGGCAGGGACCACCGGGGAGCTGTTTTTT. This rearrangement joins TRBV19 to TRBJ2-2; D may match TRBD1 or TRBD2 (5 bases each). Trimming stripped 5 bases from V and 4 bases from J, with 17 bases between. Per the germline V gene, CDR1 is LNHDA and CDR2 is SQIVND (reference sequence). The CDR3 is made up of 16 amino acids.

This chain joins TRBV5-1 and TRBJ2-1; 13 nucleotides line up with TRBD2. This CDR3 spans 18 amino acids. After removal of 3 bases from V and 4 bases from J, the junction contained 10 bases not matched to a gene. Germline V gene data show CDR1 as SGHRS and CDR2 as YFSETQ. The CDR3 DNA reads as TGCGCCAGCAGCTATCGGACTAGCGGGGGCTCCGATTACAATGAGCAGTTCTTC. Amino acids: CASSYRTSGGSDYNEQFF. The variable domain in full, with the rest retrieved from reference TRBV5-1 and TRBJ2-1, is KAGVTQTPRYLIKTRGQQVTLSCSPISGHRSVSWYQQTPGQGLQFLFEYFSETQRNKGNFPGRFSGRQFSNSRSEMNVSTLELGDSALYLCASSYRTSGGSDYNEQFFGPGTRLTVL.

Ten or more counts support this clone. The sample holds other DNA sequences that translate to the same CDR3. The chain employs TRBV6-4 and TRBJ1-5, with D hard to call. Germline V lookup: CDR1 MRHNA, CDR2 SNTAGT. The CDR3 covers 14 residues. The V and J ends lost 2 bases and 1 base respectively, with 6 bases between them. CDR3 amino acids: CASSDQPSNQPQHF. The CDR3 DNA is TGTGCCAGCAGTGACCAGCCGAGCAATCAGCCCCAGCATTTT.

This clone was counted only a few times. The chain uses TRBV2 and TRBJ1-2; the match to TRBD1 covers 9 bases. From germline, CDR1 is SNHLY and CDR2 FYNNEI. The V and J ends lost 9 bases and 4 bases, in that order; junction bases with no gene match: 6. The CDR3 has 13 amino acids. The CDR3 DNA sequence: TGTGCCAGGGGACAGGGACCACTCTATGGCTACACCTTC. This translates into CARGQGPLYGYTF.

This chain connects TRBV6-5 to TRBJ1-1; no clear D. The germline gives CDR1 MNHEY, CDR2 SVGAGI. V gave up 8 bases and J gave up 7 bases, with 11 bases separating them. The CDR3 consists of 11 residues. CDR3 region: CASYRTGEAFF. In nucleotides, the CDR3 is TGTGCCAGCTATCGAACCGGTGAAGCTTTCTTT.

The CDR3 DNA is TGTGCCACTAGCGCGCTGGGGGTTGCAACTAATGAAAAACTGTTTTTT. Translated: CATSALGVATNEKLFF. The chain employs TRBV15 and TRBJ1-4, with D perhaps matching TRBD1 (5 bases). CDR3 length equals 16 residues. Germline assignment: CDR1 LNHNV and CDR2 YYDKDF (reference sequence). The V gene lost 9 bases and the J gene lost 0 bases, with 17 bases spanning the gap.

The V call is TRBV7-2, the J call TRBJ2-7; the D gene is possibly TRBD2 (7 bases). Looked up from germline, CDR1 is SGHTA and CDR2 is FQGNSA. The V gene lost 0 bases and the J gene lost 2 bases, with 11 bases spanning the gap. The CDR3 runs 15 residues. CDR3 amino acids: CASSLAGGGTYEQYF. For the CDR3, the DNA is TGTGCCAGCAGCTTAGCGGGAGGGGGAACCTACGAGCAGTACTTC. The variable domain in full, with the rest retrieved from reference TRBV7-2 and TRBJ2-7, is GAGVSQSPSNKVTEKGKDVELRCDPISGHTALYWYRQSLGQGLEFLIYFQGNSAPDKSGLPSDRFSAERTGGSVSTLTIQRTQQEDSAVYLCASSLAGGGTYEQYFGPGTRLTVT.

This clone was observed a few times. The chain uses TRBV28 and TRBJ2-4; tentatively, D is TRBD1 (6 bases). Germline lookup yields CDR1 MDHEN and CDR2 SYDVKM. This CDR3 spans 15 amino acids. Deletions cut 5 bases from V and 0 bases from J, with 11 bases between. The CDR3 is CASSQTGLAKNIQYF. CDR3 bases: TGTGCCAGCAGTCAAACAGGGTTAGCCAAAAACATTCAGTACTTC.

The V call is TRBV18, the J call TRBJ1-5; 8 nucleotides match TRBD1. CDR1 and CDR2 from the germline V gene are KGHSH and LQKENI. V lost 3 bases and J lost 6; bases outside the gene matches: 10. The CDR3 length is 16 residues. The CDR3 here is CASSPLDRDRSQPQHF. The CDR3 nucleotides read TGTGCCAGCTCACCCCTGGACAGGGATCGTAGTCAGCCCCAGCATTTT.

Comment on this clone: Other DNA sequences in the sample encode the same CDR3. The DNA of the CDR3 is TGTGCCAGTAGTATCCAGGGGGGATACGAGCAGTACTTC. This sequence encodes CASSIQGGYEQYF. The chain links TRBV19 to TRBJ2-7, with TRBD1 as a possible D gene (7 bases). Germline CDR1 LNHDA, CDR2 SQIVND (reference sequence). V dropped 3 bases and J dropped 4 bases, with 10 bases sitting between them. This CDR3 is 13 amino acids long.

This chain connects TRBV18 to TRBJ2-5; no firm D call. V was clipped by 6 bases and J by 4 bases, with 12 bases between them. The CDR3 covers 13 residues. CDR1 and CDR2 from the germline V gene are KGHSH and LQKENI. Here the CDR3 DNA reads TGTGCCAGCTCTCTAGACATAGGAGAGACCCAGTACTTC. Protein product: CASSLDIGETQYF.

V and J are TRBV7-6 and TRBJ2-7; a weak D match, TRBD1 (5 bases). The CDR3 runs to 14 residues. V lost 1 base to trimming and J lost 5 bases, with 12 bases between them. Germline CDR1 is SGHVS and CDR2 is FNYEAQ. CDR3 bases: TGTGCCAGCAGCTTAGATTCCGCAGGGAACGAGCAGTACTTC. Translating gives CASSLDSAGNEQYF.

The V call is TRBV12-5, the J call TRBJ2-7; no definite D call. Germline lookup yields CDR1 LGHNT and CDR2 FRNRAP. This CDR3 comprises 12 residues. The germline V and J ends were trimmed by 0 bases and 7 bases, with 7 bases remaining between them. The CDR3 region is CASGLVLGEQYF. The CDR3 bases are TGTGCTAGTGGTTTGGTATTAGGGGAGCAGTACTTC.

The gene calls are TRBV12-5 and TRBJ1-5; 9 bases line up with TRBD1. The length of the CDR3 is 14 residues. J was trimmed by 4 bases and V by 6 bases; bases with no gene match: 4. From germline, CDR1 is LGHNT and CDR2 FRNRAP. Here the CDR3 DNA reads TGTGCTAGTGGACCCGGGACAGGGAATCAGCCCCAGCATTTT. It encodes CASGPGTGNQPQHF.

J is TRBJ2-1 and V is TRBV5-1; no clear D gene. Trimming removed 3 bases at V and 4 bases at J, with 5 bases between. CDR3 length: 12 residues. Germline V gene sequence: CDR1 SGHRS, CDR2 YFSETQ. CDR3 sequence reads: CASSSQYNEQFF. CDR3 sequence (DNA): TGCGCCAGCAGCTCCCAGTACAATGAGCAGTTCTTC.

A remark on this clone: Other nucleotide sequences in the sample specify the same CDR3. The CDR3 sequence: CATSRDRGYEQYF. The CDR3 nucleotides are TGTGCCACATCCAGGGACAGGGGATACGAGCAGTACTTC. The chain has TRBV15 and TRBJ2-7; TRBD1 matches at 10 bases. The CDR3 is 13 amino acids. Germline loops: CDR1 LNHNV, CDR2 YYDKDF (reference sequence). The junction had 6 bases not matched to a gene; V was cut back by 9 bases and J by 4 bases.

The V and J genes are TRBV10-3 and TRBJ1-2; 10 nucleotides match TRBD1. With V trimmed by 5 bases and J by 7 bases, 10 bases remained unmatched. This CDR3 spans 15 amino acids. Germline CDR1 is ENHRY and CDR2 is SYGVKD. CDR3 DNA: TGTGCCATCAGTACGGAGAGGGGACAGGGGTCTGGCTACACCTTC. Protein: CAISTERGQGSGYTF.

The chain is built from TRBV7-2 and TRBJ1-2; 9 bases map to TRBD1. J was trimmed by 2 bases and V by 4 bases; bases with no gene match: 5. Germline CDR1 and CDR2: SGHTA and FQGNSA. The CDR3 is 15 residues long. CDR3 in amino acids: CASSSKGQGNYGYTF. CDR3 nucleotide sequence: TGTGCCAGCAGCTCCAAGGGACAGGGAAACTATGGCTACACCTTC.

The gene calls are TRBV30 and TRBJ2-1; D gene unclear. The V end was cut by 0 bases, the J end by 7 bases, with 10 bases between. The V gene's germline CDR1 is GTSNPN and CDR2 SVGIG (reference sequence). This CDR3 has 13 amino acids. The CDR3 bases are TGTGCCTGGAGTGTCATTTCCCCAAATGAGCAGTTCTTC. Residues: CAWSVISPNEQFF.

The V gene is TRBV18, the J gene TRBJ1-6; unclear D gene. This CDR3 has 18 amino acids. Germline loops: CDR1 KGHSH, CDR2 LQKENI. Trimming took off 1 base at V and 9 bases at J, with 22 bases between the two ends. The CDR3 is CASSPLSVTMVGGSPLHF. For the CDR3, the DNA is TGTGCCAGCTCACCACTTTCCGTAACGATGGTCGGAGGTTCACCCCTCCACTTT.

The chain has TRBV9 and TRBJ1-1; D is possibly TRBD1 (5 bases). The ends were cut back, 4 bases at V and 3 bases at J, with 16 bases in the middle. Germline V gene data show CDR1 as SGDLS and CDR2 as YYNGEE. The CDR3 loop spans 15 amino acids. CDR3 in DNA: TGTGCCAGCAGCCTCACGGGGGTCAGGGACACTGAAGCTTTCTTT. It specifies CASSLTGVRDTEAFF.

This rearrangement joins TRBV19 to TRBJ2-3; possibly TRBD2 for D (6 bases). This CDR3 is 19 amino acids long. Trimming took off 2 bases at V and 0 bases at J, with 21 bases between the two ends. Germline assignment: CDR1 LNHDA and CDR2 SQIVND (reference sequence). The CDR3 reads CASSITTYRGLISTDTQYF. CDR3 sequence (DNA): TGTGCCAGTAGTATAACAACTTATCGGGGACTGATTAGCACAGATACGCAGTATTTT.